Listed below are T cell receptor beta chains from one sample, sequenced in a study of cytomegalovirus exposure and HLA in healthy donors. The table came from immunoSEQ multiplex PCR; TCRdb's copy has only in-frame clones and leaves some out. This table has around 120,000 clones, roughly four fifths appearing once. What was sequenced was PBMCs. The receptors were sampled from a girl aged 2 to 9 in good health and CMV-seronegative. Each CDR3 is given with its conserved first and last residue. A D gene is named only where the DNA matches it firmly. The size field is filled for only some rows; it gives once, few, many or a size class.

TRBV10-3	TRBJ2-1	-	once	TGTGCCATCAGTGAGCCCCGGCAGGCCCACTACAATGAGCAGTTCTTC	CAISEPRQAHYNEQFF
TRBV4-2	TRBJ1-1	-	-	TGTGCCAGCAGCGAACAGGGTTGGACTGAAGCTTTCTTT	CASSEQGWTEAFF
TRBV18	TRBJ1-6	TRBD1	-	TGTGCCAGCTCACCTTCAGGGACAGTCGATTCACCCCTCCACTTT	CASSPSGTVDSPLHF
TRBV4-1	TRBJ2-7	-	-	TGCGCCAGCAGCCCTATTCATGGGGGGTCGGCCTACGAGCAGTACTTC	CASSPIHGGSAYEQYF
TRBV7-2	TRBJ1-5	-	-	TGTGCCAGCAGCTTAGACGGGGGGTACAATCAGCCCCAGCATTTT	CASSLDGGYNQPQHF
TRBV25-1	TRBJ1-5	-	-	TGTGCCAGCAGTGATAGTCGGGCAGGGCGCAATCAGCCCCAGCATTTT	CASSDSRAGRNQPQHF
TRBV15	TRBJ2-3	-	-	TGTGCCACCGGTTCGCGTACCACAGATACGCAGTATTTT	CATGSRTTDTQYF
TRBV28	TRBJ2-7	-	-	TGTGCCAGCAGTTTATTCTCACCGGACAGCGAGCAGTACTTC	CASSLFSPDSEQYF
TRBV7-2	TRBJ2-5	-	-	TGTGCCAGCAGCTCCAGAACCCCTGAGACCCAGTACTTC	CASSSRTPETQYF
TRBV9	TRBJ2-3	-	-	TGTGCCAGCAGCGTAGCTTACAGCGGGGATACGCAGTATTTT	CASSVAYSGDTQYF
TRBV10-3	TRBJ2-1	-	-	TGTGCCATCAGTGAGTCGGCAGGGGTTGGTGAGCAGTTCTTC	CAISESAGVGEQFF
TRBV25-1	TRBJ2-7	-	-	TGTGCCAGCAGTAAAAAGGACGGGAGTTACGAGCAGTACTTC	CASSKKDGSYEQYF
TRBV28	TRBJ2-7	TRBD1	-	TGTGCCAGCAGAAACAGGGGCCGCTACGAGCAGTACTTC	CASRNRGRYEQYF
TRBV5-1	TRBJ2-1	TRBD2	-	TGCGCCAGCACCGCCGGGACTAGCGTAGGGAATGAGCAGTTCTTC	CASTAGTSVGNEQFF
TRBV4-1	TRBJ2-7	-	-	TGCGCCAGCAGCCCCACATTGCCCTCCTACGAGCAGTACTTC	CASSPTLPSYEQYF
TRBV5-1	TRBJ2-7	-	few	TGCGCCAGCAGCTTGGAGGGGGGGGCGGGCGAGCAGTACTTC	CASSLEGGAGEQYF
TRBV6-5	TRBJ2-1	TRBD2	few	TGTGCCAGCAGTTACTTGGGAGGGATATACAATGAGCAGTTCTTC	CASSYLGGIYNEQFF
TRBV6-6	TRBJ1-5	-	-	TGTGCCAGCAGTTACCTGGGACACCCTGATCAGCCCCAGCATTTT	CASSYLGHPDQPQHF
TRBV11-1	TRBJ2-7	-	-	TGTGCCAGCAGCTTCGCAAACAGGGGAGCGGGCGAGCAGTACTTC	CASSFANRGAGEQYF
TRBV2	TRBJ1-4	-	few	TGTGCCAGCAGTGCTGTATCGACTAATGAAAAACTGTTTTTT	CASSAVSTNEKLFF
TRBV30	TRBJ1-5	TRBD1	-	TGTGCCTGGAGTGTACAGATTGTGGGGACAGGGAATCAGCCCCAGCATTTT	CAWSVQIVGTGNQPQHF
TRBV7-8	TRBJ2-7	TRBD2	-	TGTGCCAGCAGCTTATATCCACTAAGCGGGAGGGCATACGAGCAGTACTTC	CASSLYPLSGRAYEQYF
TRBV6-5	TRBJ2-7	-	-	TGTGCCAGCAGTTACCCCCCCGGAGGGTACGAGCAGTACTTC	CASSYPPGGYEQYF
TRBV6-5	TRBJ1-1	-	-	TGTGCCAGCGTCTGGAACACTGAAGCTTTCTTT	CASVWNTEAFF
TRBV4-2	TRBJ2-3	TRBD1	-	TGTGCCAGCAGCCTAGGACAGGTTCTCACAGATACGCAGTATTTT	CASSLGQVLTDTQYF
TRBV25-1	TRBJ2-1	TRBD1	-	TGTGCCAGCAGTGAATACGAGACAGGGGTTAGCTCCTACAATGAGCAGTTCTTC	CASSEYETGVSSYNEQFF
TRBV7-2	TRBJ2-7	-	-	TGTGCCAGCAGCTTTAAGGGGAACGGTGACGAGCAGTACTTC	CASSFKGNGDEQYF
TRBV9	TRBJ2-3	TRBD2	-	TGTGCCAGCAGCCCAACTAGCGGGGGACCGTATACGCAGTATTTT	CASSPTSGGPYTQYF
TRBV7-8	TRBJ2-1	TRBD2	-	TGTGCCAGCAGGGGTGCGGGAGAGCTGGGTGAGCAGTTCTTC	CASRGAGELGEQFF